Sequencing of this T cell receptor (beta chain) was carried out in a study of a mutant IDH1 vaccine in newly diagnosed glioma. Across the study: Patients' prior therapy spanned radiotherapy, temozolomide, or both; most underwent both.

Overall study findings and caveats: Detectable vaccine-induced immune responses arose in 93.3% of patients.

About this clone: Its antigen is not identified.

Regarding time point: week 5, during vaccination. Every single dose of the vaccine, 300 ug of mutant IDH1 20-mer peptide, came with topical imiquimod. Assay: immunoSEQ multiplex PCR; the TCRdb copy retains only in-frame clones and omits some. The profile shows 45,000 to 65,000 clones, 82% of them singletons. This receptor was identified in a woman between 18 and 29 years old with glioma. Some clones in this sample may be carry-over from other donors' samples. Sequencing was performed on PBMCs, taken from a glioma patient whose treatment included an IDH1 peptide vaccine.

CDR3 bases: TGTGCCAGCTCACCACGCCAGGGTGATGGCTACACCTTC. Its translation: CASSPRQGDGYTF. The V call is TRBV18, the J call TRBJ1-2; tentative D call: TRBD1 (5 bases). CDR3 length equals 13 residues. Germline CDR1 is KGHSH and CDR2 is LQKENI. The V end was cut by 1 base, the J end by 6 bases, with 9 bases between.